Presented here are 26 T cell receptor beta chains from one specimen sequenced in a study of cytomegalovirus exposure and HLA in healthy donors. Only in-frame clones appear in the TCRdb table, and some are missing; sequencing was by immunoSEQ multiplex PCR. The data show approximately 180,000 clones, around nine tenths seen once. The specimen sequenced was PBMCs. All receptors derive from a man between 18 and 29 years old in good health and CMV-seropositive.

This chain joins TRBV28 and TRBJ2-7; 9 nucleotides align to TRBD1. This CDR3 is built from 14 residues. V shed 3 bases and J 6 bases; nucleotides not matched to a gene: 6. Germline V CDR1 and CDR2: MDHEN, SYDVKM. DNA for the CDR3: TGTGCCAGCAGTTTCGGACAGGGGATTCCCGAGCAGTACTTC. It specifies CASSFGQGIPEQYF.

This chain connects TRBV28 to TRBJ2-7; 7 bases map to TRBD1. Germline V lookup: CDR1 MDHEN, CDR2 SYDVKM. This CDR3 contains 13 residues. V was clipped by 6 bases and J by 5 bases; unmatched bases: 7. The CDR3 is CASRQGQRDEQYF. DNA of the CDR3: TGTGCCAGCAGACAGGGGCAGAGAGACGAGCAGTACTTC.

The CDR3 is CASSSRDRDEQYF. The CDR3 DNA is TGTGCCAGCAGTTCCCGGGACAGGGACGAGCAGTACTTC. This chain connects TRBV28 to TRBJ2-7, with 9 bases fitting TRBD1. V lost 4 bases and J lost 5; bases outside the gene matches: 3. Germline values: CDR1 MDHEN, CDR2 SYDVKM. The CDR3 covers 13 residues.

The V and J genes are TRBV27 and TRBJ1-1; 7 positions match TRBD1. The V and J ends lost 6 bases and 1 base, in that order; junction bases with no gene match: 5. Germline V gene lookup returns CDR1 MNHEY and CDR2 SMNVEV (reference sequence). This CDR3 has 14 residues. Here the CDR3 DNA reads TGTGCCAGCAGCCCGGGACAGAAGAACACTGAAGCTTTCTTT. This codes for CASSPGQKNTEAFF.

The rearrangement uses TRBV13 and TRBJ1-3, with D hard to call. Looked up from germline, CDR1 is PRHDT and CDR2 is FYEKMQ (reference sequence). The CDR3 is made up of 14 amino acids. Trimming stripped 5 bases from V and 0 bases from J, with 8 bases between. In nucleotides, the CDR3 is TGTGCCAGCAGCCGCCCTAGCTCTGGAAACACCATATATTTT. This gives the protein CASSRPSSGNTIYF. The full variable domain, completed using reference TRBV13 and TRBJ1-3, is AAGVIQSPRHLIKEKRETATLKCYPIPRHDTVYWYQQGPGQDPQFLISFYEKMQSDKGSIPDRFSAQQFSDYHSELNMSSLELGDSALYFCASSRPSSGNTIYFGEGSWLTVV.

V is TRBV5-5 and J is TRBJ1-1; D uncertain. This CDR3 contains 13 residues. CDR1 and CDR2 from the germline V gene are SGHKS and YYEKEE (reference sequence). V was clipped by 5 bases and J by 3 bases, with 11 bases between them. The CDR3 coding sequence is TGTGCCAGCAGACCGCAGGATGACACTGAAGCTTTCTTT. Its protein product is CASRPQDDTEAFF.

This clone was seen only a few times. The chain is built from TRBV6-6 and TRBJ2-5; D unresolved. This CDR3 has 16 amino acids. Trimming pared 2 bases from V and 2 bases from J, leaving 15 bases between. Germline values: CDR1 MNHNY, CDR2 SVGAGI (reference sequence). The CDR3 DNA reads TGTGCCAGCAGTTACCGACCTTCGGCGGATCAAGAGACCCAGTACTTC. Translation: CASSYRPSADQETQYF.

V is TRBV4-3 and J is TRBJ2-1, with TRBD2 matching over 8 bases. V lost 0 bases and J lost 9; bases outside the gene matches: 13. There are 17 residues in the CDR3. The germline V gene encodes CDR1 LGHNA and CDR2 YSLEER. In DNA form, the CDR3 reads TGCGCCAGCAGCCAAGATACAGGGACTAGGTCCCTTGGTGAGCAGTTCTTC. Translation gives CASSQDTGTRSLGEQFF.

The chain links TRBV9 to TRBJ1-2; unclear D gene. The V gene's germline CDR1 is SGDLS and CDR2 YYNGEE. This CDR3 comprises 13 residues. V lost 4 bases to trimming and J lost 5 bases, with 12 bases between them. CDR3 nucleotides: TGTGCCAGCAGCAATCCAGGACTTTATGGCTACACCTTC. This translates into CASSNPGLYGYTF. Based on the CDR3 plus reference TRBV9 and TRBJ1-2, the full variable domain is DSGVTQTPKHLITATGQRVTLRCSPRSGDLSVYWYQQSLDQGLQFLIQYYNGEERAKGNILERFSAQQFPDLHSELNLSSLELGDSALYFCASSNPGLYGYTFGSGTRLTVV.

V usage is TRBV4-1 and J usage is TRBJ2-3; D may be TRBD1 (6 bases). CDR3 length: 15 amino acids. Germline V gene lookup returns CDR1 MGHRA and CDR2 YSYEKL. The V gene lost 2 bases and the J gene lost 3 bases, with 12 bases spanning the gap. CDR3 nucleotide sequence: TGCGCCAGCAGCCAAACAGGGCTCGGAACAGATACGCAGTATTTT. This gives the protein CASSQTGLGTDTQYF.

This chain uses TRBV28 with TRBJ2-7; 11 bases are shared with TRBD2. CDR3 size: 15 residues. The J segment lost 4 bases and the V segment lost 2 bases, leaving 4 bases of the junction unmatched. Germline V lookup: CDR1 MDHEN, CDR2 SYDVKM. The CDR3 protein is CASSLGTSGGYEQYF. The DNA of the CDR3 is TGTGCCAGCAGTTTAGGTACTAGCGGGGGTTACGAGCAGTACTTC.

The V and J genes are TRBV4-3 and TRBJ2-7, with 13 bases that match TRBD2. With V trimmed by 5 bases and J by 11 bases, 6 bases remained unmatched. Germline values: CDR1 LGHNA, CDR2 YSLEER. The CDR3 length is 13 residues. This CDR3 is CASSGPGLAGKYF. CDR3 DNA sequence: TGCGCCAGCAGCGGACCGGGACTAGCGGGAAAGTACTTC.

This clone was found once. CDR3 in DNA: TGCGCCAGCAGTCCCGGGAGTACTGAAGCTTTCTTT. Translated, it gives CASSPGSTEAFF. The genes are TRBV10-2 and TRBJ1-1; D is unclear. The CDR3 length is 12 residues. Trimming left V 5 bases short and J 5 bases short, with 9 bases between. The germline gives CDR1 WSHSY, CDR2 SAAADI.

As DNA, the CDR3 is TGTGCCAGCAGCGTAGGCCCGGGGGGCCGGGGGAATGAGCAGTTCTTC. It specifies CASSVGPGGRGNEQFF. The chain links TRBV9 to TRBJ2-1; D is perhaps TRBD2 (7 bases). Germline CDR1 reads SGDLS; CDR2 reads YYNGEE. Trimming shortened V by 0 bases and J by 7 bases, and 17 bases separated the two germline ends. This CDR3 spans 16 amino acids.

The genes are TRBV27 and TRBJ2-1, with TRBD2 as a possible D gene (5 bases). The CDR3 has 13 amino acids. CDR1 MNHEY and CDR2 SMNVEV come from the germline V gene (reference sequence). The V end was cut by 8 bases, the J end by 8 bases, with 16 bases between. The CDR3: CASCLSPGYEQFF. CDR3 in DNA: TGTGCCAGCTGCCTGTCCCCGGGATATGAGCAGTTCTTC.

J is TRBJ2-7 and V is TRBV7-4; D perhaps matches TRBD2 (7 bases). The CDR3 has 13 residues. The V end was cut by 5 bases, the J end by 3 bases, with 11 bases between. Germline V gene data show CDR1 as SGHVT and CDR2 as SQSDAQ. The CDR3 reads CASSIGGLYEQYF. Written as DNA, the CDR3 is TGTGCCAGCAGCATCGGGGGGCTCTACGAGCAGTACTTC.

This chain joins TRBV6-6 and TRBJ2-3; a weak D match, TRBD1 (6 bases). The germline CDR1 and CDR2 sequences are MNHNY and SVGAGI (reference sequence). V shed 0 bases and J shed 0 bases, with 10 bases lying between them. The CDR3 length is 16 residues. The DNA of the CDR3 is TGTGCCAGCAGTTACTCAGCAGGGACAAGCACAGATACGCAGTATTTT. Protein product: CASSYSAGTSTDTQYF.

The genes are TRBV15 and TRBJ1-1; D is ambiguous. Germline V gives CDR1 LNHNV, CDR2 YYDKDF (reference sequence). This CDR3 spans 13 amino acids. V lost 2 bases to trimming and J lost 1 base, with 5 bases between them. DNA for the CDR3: TGTGCCACCAGCAGACGCGGGAACACTGAAGCTTTCTTT. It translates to CATSRRGNTEAFF.

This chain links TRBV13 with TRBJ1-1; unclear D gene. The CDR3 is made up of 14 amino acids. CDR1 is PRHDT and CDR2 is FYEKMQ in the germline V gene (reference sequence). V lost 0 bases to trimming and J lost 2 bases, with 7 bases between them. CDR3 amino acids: CASSLGVSNTEAFF. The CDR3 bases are TGTGCCAGCAGCTTAGGCGTGAGTAACACTGAAGCTTTCTTT. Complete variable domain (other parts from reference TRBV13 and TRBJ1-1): AAGVIQSPRHLIKEKRETATLKCYPIPRHDTVYWYQQGPGQDPQFLISFYEKMQSDKGSIPDRFSAQQFSDYHSELNMSSLELGDSALYFCASSLGVSNTEAFFGQGTRLTVV.

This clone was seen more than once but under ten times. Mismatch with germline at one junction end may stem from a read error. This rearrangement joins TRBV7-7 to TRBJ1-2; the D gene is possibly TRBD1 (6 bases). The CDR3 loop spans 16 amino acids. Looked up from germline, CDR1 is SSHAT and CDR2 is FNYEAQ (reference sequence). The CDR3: CASSPLQTRGSDGYTF. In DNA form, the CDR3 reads TGTGCTAGCAGCCCATTGCAGACCAGGGGTTCGGATGGCTACACCTTC.

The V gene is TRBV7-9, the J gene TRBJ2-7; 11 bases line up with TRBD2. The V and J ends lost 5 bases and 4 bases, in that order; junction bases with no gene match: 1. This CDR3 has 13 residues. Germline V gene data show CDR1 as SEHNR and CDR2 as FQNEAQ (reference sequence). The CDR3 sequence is CASSGTSGYEQYF. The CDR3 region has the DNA TGTGCCAGCAGCGGGACTAGCGGTTACGAGCAGTACTTC.

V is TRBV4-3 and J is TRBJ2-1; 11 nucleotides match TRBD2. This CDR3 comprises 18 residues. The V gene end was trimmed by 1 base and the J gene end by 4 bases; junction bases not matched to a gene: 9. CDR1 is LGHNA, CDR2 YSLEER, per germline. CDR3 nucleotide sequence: TGCGCCAGCAGCCAAGGGGTTAGCGGGGGGGCCGCTTACAATGAGCAGTTCTTC. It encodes CASSQGVSGGAAYNEQFF.

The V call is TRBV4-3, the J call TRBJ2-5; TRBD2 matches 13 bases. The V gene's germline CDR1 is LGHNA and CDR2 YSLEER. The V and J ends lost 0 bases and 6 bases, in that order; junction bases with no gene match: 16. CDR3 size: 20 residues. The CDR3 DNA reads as TGCGCCAGCAGCCAAGATTTAAATGTCGGGACTAGCGGGAACGGAAAGACCCAGTACTTC. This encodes CASSQDLNVGTSGNGKTQYF.

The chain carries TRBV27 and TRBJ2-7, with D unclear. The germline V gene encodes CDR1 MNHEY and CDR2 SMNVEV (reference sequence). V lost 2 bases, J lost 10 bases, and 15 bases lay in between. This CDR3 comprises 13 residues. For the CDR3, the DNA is TGTGCCAGCAGTTTAGCCCGGCTGACTTATCAGTACTTC. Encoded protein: CASSLARLTYQYF.

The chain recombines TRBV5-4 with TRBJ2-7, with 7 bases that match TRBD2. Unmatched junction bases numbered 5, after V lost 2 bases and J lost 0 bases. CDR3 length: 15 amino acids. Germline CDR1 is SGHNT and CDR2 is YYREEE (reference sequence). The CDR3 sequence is CASSLTLASSYEQYF. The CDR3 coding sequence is TGTGCCAGCAGCTTAACACTAGCGAGCTCCTACGAGCAGTACTTC.

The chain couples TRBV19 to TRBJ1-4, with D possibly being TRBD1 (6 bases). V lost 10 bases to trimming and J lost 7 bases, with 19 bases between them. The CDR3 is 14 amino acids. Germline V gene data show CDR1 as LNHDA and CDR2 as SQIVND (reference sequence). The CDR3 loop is CATKQGQGGEKLFF. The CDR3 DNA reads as TGTGCCACCAAGCAGGGACAAGGAGGTGAAAAACTGTTTTTT.